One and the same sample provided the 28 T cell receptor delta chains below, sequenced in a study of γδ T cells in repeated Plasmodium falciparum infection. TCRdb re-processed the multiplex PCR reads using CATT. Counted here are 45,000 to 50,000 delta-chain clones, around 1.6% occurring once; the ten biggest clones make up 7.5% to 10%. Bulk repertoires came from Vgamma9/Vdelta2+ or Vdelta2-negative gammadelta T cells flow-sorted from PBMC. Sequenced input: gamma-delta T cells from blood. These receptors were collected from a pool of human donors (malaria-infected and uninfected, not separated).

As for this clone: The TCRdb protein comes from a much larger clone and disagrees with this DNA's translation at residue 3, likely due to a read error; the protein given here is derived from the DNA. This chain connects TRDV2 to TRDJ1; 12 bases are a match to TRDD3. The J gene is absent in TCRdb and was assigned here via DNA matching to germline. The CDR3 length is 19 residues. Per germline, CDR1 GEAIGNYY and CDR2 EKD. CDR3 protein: CASITYWGIPSPYTGKLIF. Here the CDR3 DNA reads TGTGCCTCCATTACGTACTGGGGGATACCCTCCCCGTACACCGGTAAACTCATCTTT.

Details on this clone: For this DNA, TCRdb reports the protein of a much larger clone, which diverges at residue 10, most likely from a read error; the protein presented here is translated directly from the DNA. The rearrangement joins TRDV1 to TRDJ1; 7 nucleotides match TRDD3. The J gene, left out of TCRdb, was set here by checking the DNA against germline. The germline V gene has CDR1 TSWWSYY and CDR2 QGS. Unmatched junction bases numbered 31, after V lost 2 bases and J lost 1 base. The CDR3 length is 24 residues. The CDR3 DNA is TGTGCTCTTGGGGAAGGGGAAGGAACGGCCATTCCAGTACTGGGGATTGCCTGCACCGATAAACTCATCTTT. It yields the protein CALGEGEGTAIPVLGIACTDKLIF.

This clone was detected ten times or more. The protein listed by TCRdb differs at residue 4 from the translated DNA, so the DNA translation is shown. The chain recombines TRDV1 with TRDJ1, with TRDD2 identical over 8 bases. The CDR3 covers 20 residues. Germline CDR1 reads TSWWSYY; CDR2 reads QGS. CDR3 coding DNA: TGTGCTCTTTGGGAACTCACTTCCTACGGGGGCCACCCCTACACCGATAAACTCATCTTT. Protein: CALWELTSYGGHPYTDKLIF.

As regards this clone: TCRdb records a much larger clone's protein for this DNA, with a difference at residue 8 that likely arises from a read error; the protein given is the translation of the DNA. CDR3: CALGELNRGITDKLIF. The CDR3 region has the DNA TGTGCTCTTGGGGAGCTCAACCGGGGGATAACCGATAAACTCATCTTT. The chain recombines TRDV1 with TRDJ1; TRDD3 aligns across 8 bases. Unmatched junction bases numbered 8, after V lost 3 bases and J lost 2 bases. This CDR3 contains 16 residues. Germline assignment: CDR1 TSWWSYY and CDR2 QGS.

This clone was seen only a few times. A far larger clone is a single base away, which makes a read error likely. CDR3 sequence reads: CACDPVLGDTKTDKLIF. The CDR3 nucleotides are TGTGCCTGTGACCCCGTACTGGGGGATACGAAAACCGACAAACTCATCTTT. The chain couples TRDV2 to TRDJ1; 13 nucleotides line up with TRDD3. The J gene comes from matching the DNA to germline here; TCRdb lacks it. Looked up from germline, CDR1 is GEAIGNYY and CDR2 is EKD. The CDR3 runs 17 residues.

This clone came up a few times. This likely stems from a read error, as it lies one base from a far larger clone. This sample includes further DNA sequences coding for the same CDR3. Written as DNA, the CDR3 is TGTGCTCTTGGGGAACTAATTCCCTACTATCAATTCGACTGGAGGATACAGGGCACCGATAAACTCATCTTT. This codes for CALGELIPYYQFDWRIQGTDKLIF. The genes are TRDV1 and TRDJ1; TRDD3 is a possible D gene (6 bases). The J gene, absent from TCRdb, was called here by matching the DNA to germline. CDR3 length: 24 amino acids. V dropped 0 bases and J dropped 1 base, with 36 bases sitting between them. Germline V gives CDR1 TSWWSYY, CDR2 QGS.

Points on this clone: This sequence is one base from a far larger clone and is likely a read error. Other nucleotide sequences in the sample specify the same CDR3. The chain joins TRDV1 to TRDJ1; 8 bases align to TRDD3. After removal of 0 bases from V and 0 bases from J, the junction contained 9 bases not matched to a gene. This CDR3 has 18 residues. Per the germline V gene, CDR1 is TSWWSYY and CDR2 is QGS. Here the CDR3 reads CALGELKWGMSDTDKLIF. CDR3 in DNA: TGTGCTCTTGGGGAACTGAAATGGGGGATGTCCGACACCGATAAACTCATCTTT.

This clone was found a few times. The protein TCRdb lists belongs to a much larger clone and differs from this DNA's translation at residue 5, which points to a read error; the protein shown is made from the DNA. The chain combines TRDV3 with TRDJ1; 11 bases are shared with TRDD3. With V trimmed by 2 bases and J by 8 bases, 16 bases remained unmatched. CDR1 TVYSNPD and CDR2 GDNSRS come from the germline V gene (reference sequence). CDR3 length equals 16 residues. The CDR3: CAFSHEYWGIMDKLIF. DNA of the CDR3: TGTGCCTTTTCCCACGAGTACTGGGGGATAATGGACAAACTCATCTTT.

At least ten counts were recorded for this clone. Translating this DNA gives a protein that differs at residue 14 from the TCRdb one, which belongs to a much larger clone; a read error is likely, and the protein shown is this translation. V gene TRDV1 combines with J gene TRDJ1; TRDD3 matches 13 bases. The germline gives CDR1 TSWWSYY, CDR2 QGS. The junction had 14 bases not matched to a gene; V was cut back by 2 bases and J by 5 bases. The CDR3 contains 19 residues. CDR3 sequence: CALGEFFRHTGGYADKLIF. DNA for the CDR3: TGTGCTCTTGGGGAATTTTTTCGCCATACTGGGGGATACGCGGATAAACTCATCTTT.

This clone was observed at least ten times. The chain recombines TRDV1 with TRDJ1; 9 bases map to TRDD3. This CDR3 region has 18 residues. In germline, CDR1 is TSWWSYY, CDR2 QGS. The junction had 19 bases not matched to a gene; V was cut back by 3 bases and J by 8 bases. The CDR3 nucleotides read TGTGCTCTTGGGGAGTCGGCCTTTACATCTTACTGGGGGAAAAAACTCATCTTT. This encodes CALGESAFTSYWGKKLIF.

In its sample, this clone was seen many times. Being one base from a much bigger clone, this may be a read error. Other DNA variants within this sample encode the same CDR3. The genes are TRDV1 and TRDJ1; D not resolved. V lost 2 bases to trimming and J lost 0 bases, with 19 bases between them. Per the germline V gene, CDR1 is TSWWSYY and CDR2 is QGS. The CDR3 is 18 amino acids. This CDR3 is CALGETGTVVQNTDKLIF. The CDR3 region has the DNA TGTGCTCTTGGGGAAACGGGAACTGTCGTACAAAACACCGATAAACTCATCTTT.

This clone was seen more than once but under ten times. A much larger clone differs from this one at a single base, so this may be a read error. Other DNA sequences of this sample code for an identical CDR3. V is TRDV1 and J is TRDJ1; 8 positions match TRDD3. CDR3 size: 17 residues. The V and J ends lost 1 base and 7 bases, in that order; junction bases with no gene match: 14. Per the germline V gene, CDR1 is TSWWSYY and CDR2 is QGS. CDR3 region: CALGEQGRRPGGRKLIF. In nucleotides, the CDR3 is TGTGCTCTTGGGGAACAGGGCCGCCGCCCTGGGGGACGTAAACTCATCTTT.

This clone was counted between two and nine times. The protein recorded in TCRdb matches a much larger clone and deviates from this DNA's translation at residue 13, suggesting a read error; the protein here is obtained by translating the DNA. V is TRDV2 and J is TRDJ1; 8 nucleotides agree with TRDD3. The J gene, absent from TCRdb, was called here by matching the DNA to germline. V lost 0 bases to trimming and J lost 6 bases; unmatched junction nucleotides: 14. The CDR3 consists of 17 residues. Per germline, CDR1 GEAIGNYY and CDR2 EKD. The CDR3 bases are TGTGCCTGTGACACCTTACTGGGGGCCACCACGACCAATAAACTCATCTTT. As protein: CACDTLLGATTTNKLIF.

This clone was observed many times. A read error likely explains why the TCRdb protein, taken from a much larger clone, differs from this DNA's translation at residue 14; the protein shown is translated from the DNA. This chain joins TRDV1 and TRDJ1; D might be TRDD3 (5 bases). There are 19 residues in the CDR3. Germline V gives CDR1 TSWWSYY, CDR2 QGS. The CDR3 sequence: CALGEGRQATKGEADRLIF. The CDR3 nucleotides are TGTGCTCTTGGGGAAGGACGACAAGCGACGAAAGGGGAGGCCGATAGACTCATCTTT.

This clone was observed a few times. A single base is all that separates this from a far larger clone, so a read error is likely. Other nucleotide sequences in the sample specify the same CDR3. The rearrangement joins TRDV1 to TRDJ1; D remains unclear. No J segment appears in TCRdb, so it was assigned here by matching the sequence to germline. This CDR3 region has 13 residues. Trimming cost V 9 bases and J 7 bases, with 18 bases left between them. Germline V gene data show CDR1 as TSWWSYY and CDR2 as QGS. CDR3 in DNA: TGTGCTCTCGGAATAAACCTGGTTACTAAACTCATCTTT. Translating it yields CALGINLVTKLIF.

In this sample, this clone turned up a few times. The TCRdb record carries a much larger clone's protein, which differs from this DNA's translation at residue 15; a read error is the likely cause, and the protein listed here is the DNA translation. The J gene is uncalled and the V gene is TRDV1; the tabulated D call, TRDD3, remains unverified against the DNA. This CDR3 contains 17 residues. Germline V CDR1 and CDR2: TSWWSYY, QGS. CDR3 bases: TGTGCTCTTGGGCCGGATCACGCGGGGGATACTCGGGGGGGACCCATCTTT. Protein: CALGPDHAGDTRGGPIF.

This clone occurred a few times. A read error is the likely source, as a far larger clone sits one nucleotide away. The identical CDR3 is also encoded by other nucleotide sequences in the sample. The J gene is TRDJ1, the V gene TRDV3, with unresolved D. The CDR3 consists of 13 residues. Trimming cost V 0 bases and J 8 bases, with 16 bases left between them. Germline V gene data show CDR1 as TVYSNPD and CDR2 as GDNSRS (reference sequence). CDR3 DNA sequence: TGTGCCTTTAGGGGGTCGGAACGACACAAACTCATCTTT. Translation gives CAFRGSERHKLIF.

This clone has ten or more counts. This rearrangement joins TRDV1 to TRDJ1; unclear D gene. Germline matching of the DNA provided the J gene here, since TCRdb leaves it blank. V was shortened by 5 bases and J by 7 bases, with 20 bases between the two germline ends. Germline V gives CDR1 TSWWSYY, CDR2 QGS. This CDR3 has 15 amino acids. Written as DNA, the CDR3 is TGTGCTCTTGGGCCCCCCGGTCCCGTTTACGGTAAACTCATCTTT. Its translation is CALGPPGPVYGKLIF.

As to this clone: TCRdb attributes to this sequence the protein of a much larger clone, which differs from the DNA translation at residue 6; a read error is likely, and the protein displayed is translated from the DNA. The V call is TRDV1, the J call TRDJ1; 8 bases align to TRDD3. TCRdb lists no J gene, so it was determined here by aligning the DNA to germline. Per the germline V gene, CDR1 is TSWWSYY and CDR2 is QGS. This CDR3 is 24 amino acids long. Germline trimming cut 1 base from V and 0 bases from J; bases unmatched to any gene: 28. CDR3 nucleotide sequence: TGTGCTCTTGGGGAACCAGGTATAAATTTCCGGAACTCCTGGGGGAGTACGTACACCGATAAACTCATCTTT. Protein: CALGEPGINFRNSWGSTYTDKLIF.

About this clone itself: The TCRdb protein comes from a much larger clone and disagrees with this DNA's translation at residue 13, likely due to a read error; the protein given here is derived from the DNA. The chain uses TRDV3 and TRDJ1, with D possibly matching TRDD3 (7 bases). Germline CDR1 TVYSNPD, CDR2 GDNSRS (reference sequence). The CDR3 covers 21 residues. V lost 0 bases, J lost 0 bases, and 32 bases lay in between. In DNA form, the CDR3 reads TGTGCCTTTAGAGCGCCTTCCCCCCTGGGGGCCATACGGGCGTACACCGATAAACTCATCTTT. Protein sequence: CAFRAPSPLGAIRAYTDKLIF.

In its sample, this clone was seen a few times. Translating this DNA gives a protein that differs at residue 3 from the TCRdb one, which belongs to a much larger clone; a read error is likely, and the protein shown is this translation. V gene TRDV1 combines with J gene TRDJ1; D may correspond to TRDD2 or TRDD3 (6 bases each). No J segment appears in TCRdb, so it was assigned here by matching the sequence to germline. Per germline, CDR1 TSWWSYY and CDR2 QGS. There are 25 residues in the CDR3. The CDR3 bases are TGTGCTCCTGGGGAAAGTACTGAACAGGCTACGTCCTACCCTCACTGGTATATGGGCACCGATAAACTCATCTTT. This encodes CAPGESTEQATSYPHWYMGTDKLIF.

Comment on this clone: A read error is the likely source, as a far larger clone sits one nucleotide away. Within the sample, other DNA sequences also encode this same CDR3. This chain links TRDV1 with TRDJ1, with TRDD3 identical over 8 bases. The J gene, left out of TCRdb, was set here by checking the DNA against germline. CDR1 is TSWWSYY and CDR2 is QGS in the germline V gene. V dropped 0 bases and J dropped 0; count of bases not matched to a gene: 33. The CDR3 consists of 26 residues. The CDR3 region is CALGELFGGPVLTAYWGLPYTDKLIF. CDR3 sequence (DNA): TGTGCTCTTGGGGAACTGTTCGGGGGGCCAGTCTTGACTGCGTACTGGGGGTTGCCTTACACCGATAAACTCATCTTT.

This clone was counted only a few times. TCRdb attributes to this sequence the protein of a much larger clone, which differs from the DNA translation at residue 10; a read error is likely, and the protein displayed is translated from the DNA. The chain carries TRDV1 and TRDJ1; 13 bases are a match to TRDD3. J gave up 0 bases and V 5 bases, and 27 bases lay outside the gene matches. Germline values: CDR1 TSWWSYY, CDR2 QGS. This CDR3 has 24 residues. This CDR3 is CALGPKSLFSVDWGIRPNTDKLIF. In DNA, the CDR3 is TGTGCTCTTGGGCCTAAAAGCCTTTTCTCCGTCGACTGGGGGATACGCCCAAACACCGATAAACTCATCTTT.

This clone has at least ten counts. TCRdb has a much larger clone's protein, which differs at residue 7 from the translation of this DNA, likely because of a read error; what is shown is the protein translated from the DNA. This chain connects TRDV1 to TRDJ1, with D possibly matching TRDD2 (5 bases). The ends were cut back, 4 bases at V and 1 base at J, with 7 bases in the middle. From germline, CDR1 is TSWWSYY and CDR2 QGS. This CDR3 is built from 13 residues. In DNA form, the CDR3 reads TGTGCTCTTGGGGCCCTACCCACCGATAAACTCATCTTT. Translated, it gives CALGALPTDKLIF.

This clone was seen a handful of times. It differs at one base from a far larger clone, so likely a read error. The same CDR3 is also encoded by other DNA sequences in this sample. CDR3 DNA: TGTGCTCTTGGGGAATCTTTTCCCAATCGGTGGCTGGGGAGATACACCGATAAACTCATCTTT. It encodes CALGESFPNRWLGRYTDKLIF. The V gene is TRDV1, the J gene TRDJ1; perhaps TRDD3 as D (6 bases). TCRdb leaves out the J gene; it was filled in here by matching the DNA to germline. CDR1 and CDR2 (germline): TSWWSYY, QGS. The CDR3 has 21 residues. The V end lost 2 bases, the J end lost 0 bases, and 28 bases lay between the germline ends.

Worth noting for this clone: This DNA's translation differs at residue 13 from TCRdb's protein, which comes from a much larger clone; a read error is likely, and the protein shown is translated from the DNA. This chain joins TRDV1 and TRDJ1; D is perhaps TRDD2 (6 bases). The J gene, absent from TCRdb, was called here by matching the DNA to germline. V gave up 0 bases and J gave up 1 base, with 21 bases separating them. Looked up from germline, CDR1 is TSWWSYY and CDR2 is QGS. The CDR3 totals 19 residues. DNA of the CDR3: TGTGCTCTTGGGGAACTCGCCTTCCCGTATGGTCCGTGCACCGATAAACTCATCTTT. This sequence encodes CALGELAFPYGPCTDKLIF.

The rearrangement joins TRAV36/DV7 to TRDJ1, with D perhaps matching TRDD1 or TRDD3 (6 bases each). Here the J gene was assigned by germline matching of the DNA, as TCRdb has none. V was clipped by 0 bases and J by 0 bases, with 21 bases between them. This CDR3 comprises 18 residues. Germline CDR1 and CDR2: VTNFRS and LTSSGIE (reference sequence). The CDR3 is CAVEASGGNNSYTDKLIF. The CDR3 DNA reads TGTGCTGTGGAGGCTTCCGGGGGAAATAATTCGTACACCGATAAACTCATCTTT.

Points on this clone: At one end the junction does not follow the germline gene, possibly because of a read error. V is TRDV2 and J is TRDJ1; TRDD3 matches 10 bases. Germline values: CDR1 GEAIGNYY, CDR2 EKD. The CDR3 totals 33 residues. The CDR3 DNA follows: TGCTCCGTGAAAGGAGAAGCGATCGGTAACTACTATATCAACTGGTACAGGAAGACCCAAGTGGGGGATACTCGAGCCTATACCGATAAACTCATCTTT. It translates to CSVKGEAIGNYYINWYRKTQVGDTRAYTDKLIF.